This TCR beta chain derives from a study of graft-versus-host responses after intestinal transplantation. Study background: Transplant recipients had multivisceral, liver-intestinal, or isolated intestinal grafts.

The study, taken as a whole, reports: GvH clones surfaced in recipient marrow, some emerging earlier in ileum or blood. Where graft-donor T cell macrochimerism was present, patients had high graft-versus-host to host-versus-graft clonal ratios in allografts. Peak circulating GvH clone levels were associated with early post-transplant HvG declines.

V lost 3 bases and J lost 0, with 3 bases in between. The CDR3 is 14 amino acids. CDR1 and CDR2 (germline): ENHRY, SYGVKD. This clone was detected a few times. Its antigen remains unknown. The assay was immunoSEQ multiplex PCR, and TCRdb's table has in-frame clones only and misses some. Altogether approximately 12,000 clones are present, under 85% being singletons, with the ten largest covering more than 8.5%. Intraepithelial lymphocytes and lamina propria lymphocytes were released through processing of graft tissue. Specimen: ileum tissue, collected 23 days after intestinal transplant. This rearrangement joins TRBV10-3 to TRBJ1-6; D unresolved. The TCR was taken from a human patient who received an intestinal transplant, so some T cells may come from the graft donor. CDR3 in DNA: TGTGCCATCAGTGACAGCTCCTATAATTCACCCCTCCACTTT. As protein: CAISDSSYNSPLHF.